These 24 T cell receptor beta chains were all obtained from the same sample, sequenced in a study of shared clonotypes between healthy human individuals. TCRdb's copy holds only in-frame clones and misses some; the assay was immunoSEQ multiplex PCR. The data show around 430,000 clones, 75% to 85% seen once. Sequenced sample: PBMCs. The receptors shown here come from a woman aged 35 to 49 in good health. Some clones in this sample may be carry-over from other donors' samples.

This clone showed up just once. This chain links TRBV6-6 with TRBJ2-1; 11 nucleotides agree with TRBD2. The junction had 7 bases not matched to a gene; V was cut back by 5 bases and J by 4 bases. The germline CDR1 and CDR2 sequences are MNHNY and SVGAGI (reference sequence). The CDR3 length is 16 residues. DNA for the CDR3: TGTGCCAGCAGTACCCAGGGACTAGCGGTATACAATGAGCAGTTCTTC. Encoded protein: CASSTQGLAVYNEQFF.

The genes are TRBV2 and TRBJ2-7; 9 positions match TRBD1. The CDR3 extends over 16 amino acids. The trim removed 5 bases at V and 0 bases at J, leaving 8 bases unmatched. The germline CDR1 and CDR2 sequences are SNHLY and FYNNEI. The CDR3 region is CASSHPRDRASYEQYF. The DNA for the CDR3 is TGTGCCAGCAGTCACCCCCGGGACAGGGCCTCCTACGAGCAGTACTTC.

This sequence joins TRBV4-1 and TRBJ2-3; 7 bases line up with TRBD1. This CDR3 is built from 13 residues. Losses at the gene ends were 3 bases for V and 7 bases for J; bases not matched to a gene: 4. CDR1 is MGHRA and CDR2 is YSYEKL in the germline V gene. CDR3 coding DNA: TGCGCCAGCAGCCAGCCACAGGGGTATACGCAGTATTTT. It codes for CASSQPQGYTQYF.

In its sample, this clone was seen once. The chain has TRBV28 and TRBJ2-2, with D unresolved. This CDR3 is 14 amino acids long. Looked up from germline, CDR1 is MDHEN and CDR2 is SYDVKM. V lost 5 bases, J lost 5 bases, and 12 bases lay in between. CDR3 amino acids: CASSMLILTGELFF. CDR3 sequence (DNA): TGTGCCAGCAGTATGCTGATCTTGACCGGGGAGCTGTTTTTT.

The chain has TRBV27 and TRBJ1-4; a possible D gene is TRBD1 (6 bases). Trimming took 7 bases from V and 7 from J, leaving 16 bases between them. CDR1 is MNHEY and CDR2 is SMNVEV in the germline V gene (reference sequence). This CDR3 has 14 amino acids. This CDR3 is CASTRPGAGEKLFF. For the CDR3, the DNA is TGTGCCAGCACGCGGCCAGGGGCTGGTGAAAAACTGTTTTTT.

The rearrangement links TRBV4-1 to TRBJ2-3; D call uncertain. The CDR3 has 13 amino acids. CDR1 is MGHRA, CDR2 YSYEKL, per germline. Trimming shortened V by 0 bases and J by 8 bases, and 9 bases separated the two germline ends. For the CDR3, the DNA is TGCGCCAGCAGCCAAGATCTAGACCGTACGCAGTATTTT. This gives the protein CASSQDLDRTQYF.

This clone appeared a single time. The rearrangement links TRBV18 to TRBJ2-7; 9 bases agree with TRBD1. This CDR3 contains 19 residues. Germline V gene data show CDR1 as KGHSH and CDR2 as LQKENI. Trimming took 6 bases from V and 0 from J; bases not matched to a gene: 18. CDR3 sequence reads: CASSSTGTGLPQSSYEQYF. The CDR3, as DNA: TGTGCCAGCTCGTCGACCGGGACAGGGCTACCGCAGTCCTCCTACGAGCAGTACTTC.

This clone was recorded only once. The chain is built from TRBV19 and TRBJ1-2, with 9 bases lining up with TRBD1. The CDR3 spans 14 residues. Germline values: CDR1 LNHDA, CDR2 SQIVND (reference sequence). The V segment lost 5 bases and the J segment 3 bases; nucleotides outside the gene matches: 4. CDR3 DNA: TGTGCCAGTAGTCAGACAGGGGGAGACTATGGCTACACCTTC. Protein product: CASSQTGGDYGYTF.

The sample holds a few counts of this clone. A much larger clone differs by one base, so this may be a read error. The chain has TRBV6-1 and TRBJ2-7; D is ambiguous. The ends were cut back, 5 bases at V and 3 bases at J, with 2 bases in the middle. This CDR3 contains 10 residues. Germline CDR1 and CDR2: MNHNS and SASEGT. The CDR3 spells CASSLYEQYF. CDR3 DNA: TGTGCCAGCAGTCTCTACGAGCAGTACTTC.

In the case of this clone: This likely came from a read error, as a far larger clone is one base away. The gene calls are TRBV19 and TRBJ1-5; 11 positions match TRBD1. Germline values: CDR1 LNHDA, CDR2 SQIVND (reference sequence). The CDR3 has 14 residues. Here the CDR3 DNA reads TGTGCCGGTAGATGGGACAGGGGGGAGCAGCCCCAGCATTTT. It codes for CAGRWDRGEQPQHF.

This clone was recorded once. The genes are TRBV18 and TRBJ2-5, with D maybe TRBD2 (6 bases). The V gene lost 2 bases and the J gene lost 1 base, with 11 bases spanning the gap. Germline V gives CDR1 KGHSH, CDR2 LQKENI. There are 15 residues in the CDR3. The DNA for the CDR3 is TGTGCCAGCTCACCAGGGGCTAGCGCCCAAGAGACCCAGTACTTC. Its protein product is CASSPGASAQETQYF.

The CDR3 spells CASNQQGFGKNIQYF. Here the CDR3 DNA reads TGTGCCAGCAACCAACAGGGATTTGGCAAAAACATTCAGTACTTC. The chain joins TRBV6-6 to TRBJ2-4, with a tentative D call TRBD1 (6 bases). This CDR3 is 15 amino acids long. Trimming stripped 7 bases from V and 3 bases from J, with 16 bases between. Germline values: CDR1 MNHNY, CDR2 SVGAGI (reference sequence).

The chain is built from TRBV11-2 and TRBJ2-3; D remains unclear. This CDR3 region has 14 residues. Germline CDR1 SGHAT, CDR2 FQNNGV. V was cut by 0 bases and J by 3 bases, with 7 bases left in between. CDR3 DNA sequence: TGTGCCAGCAGCTTAGACCGGATAACAGATACGCAGTATTTT. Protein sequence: CASSLDRITDTQYF.

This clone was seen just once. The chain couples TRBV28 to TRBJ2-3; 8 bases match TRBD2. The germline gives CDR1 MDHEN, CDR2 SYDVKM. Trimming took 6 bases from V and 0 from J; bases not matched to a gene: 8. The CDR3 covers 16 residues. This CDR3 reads CASSPPGTRSTDTQYF. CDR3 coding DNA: TGTGCCAGCAGCCCACCCGGGACTAGAAGCACAGATACGCAGTATTTT. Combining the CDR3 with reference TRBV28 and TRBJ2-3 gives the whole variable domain DVKVTQSSRYLVKRTGEKVFLECVQDMDHENMFWYRQDPGLGLRLIYFSYDVKMKEKGDIPEGYSVSREKKERFSLILESASTNQTSMYLCASSPPGTRSTDTQYFGPGTRLTVL.

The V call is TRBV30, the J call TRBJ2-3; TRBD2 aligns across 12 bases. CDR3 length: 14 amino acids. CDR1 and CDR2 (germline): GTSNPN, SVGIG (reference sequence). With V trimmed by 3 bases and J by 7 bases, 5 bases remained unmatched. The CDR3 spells CAWSLAGGPNTQYF. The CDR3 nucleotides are TGTGCCTGGAGCCTAGCGGGAGGGCCGAATACGCAGTATTTT.

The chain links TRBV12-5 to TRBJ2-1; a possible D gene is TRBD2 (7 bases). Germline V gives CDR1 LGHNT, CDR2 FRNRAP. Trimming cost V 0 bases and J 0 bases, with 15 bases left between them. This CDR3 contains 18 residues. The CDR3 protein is CASGLVLAGAPSYNEQFF. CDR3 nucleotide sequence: TGTGCTAGTGGTTTGGTCCTGGCGGGGGCTCCCTCCTACAATGAGCAGTTCTTC. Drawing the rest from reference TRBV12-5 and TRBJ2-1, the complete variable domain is DARVTQTPRHKVTEMGQEVTMRCQPILGHNTVFWYRQTMMQGLELLAYFRNRAPLDDSGMPKDRFSAEMPDATLATLKIQPSEPRDSAVYFCASGLVLAGAPSYNEQFFGPGTRLTVL.

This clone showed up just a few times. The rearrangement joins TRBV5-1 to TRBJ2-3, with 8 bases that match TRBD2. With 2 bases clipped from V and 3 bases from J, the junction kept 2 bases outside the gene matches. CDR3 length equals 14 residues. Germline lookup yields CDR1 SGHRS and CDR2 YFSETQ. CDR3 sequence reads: CASSFTGGTDTQYF. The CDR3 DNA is TGCGCCAGCAGCTTTACGGGGGGGACAGATACGCAGTATTTT.

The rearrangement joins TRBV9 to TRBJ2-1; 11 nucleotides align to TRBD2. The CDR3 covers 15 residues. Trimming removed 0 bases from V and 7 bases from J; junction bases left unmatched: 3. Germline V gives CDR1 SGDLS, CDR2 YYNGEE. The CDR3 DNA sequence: TGTGCCAGCAGCGTAGATCTAGCGGGAGGAAATGAGCAGTTCTTC. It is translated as CASSVDLAGGNEQFF.

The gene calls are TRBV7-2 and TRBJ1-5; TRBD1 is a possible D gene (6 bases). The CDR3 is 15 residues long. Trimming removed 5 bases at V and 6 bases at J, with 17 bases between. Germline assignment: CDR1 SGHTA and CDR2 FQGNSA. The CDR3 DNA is TGTGCCAGCAGCCCCCAGCAGGGGAGTGGTCAGCCCCAGCATTTT. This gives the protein CASSPQQGSGQPQHF.

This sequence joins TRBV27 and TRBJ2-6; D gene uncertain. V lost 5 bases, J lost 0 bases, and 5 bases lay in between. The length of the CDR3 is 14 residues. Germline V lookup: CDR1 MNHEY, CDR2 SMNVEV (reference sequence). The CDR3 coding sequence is TGTGCCAGCAGTCCCAGCTCTGGGGCCAACGTCCTGACTTTC. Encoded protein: CASSPSSGANVLTF.

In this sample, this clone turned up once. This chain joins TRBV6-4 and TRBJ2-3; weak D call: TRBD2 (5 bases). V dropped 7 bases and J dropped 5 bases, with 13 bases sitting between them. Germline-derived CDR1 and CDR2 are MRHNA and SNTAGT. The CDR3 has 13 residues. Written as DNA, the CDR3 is TGTGCCAGCATTATCGCGGAGGAAGATACGCAGTATTTT. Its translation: CASIIAEEDTQYF.

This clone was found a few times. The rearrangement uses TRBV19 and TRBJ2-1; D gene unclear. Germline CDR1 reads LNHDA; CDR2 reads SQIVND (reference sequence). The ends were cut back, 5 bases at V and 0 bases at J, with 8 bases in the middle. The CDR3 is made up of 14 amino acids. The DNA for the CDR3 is TGTGCCAGTAGTTTGCGGAACTCCTACAATGAGCAGTTCTTC. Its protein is CASSLRNSYNEQFF. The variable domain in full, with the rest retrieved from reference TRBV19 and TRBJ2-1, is DGGITQSPKYLFRKEGQNVTLSCEQNLNHDAMYWYRQDPGQGLRLIYYSQIVNDFQKGDIAEGYSVSREKKESFPLTVTSAQKNPTAFYLCASSLRNSYNEQFFGPGTRLTVL.

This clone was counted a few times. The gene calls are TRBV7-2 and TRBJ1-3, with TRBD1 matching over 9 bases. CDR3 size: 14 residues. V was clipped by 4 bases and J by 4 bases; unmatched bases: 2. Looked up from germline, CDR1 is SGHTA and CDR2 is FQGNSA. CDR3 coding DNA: TGTGCCAGCAGCTCGGGGACAGGGGGAAACACCATATATTTT. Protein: CASSSGTGGNTIYF.

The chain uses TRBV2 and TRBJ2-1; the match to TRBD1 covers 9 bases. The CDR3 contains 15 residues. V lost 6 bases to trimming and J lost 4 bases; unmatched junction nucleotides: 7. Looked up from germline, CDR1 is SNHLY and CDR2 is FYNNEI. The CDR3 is CASSPDRGSYNEQFF. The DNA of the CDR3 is TGTGCCAGCAGCCCCGACAGGGGGAGTTACAATGAGCAGTTCTTC.